This entry concerns a single T cell receptor (beta chain). Its binding antigen is unknown. No clone much larger than this one lies a single base away; base qualities are absent. Trimming removed 6 bases from V and 3 bases from J, leaving 23 bases between the germline ends. CDR1 is given as SGHAT and CDR2 as FQDESV, both from the germline V gene (reference sequence). The CDR3 numbers 17 residues from cysteine through phenylalanine. The read is trimmed to its CDR3 DNA, 51 bases read in frame from base 1. This entry belongs to a study of OX40 agonist ivuxolimab in advanced cancers. Regarding the complete study: Ivuxolimab was an agonistic, fully human IgG2 monoclonal antibody directed against OX40 (CD134), a costimulatory receptor. Intravenous ivuxolimab was administered to patients every 2 weeks at six dose levels: 0.01, 0.1, 0.3, 1.5, 3 and 10 mg/kg. Among the roughly 52 dose-escalation patients, approximately 20 had hepatocellular carcinoma, 15 or so melanoma, 9 renal cell carcinoma and 9 head and neck cancer. The dose-escalation cohort was approximately 83% male with a mean age of about 58 years, ranging from roughly 23 to 85. Prior anti-PD-1, anti-PD-L1 or anti-CTLA-4 therapy was permitted, and checkpoint inhibitors had been received by 40% to 50% of dose-escalation patients. Partial responses were achieved by three dose-escalation patients, of whom one had hepatocellular carcinoma and two had cutaneous melanoma. The purpose of peripheral TCRbeta sequencing was to test whether ivuxolimab changed TCR sequence diversity and led to clonal T-cell expansion. The monotherapy dose-escalation portion (N ≈ 56 patients) of the phase I ivuxolimab trial is reported in the paper. What the study reported, not specific to this receptor: At doses of 0.1 to 3.0 mg/kg, clonal expansion of both CD4+ and CD8+ T cells in blood was seen between baseline and week 6. The antigen specificity of the clonally expanded peripheral T cells was not determined. After ivuxolimab, more expanded clones were found on average in CD8+ T cells than in CD4+ T cells. Low levels of normalized T-cell clonal expansion were also seen in some nonresponding patients. In the 0.1-3.0 mg/kg groups, partial responders were among the patients with the lowest normalized peripheral clonal expansion, particularly in CD8+ T cells.

For sequencing of the TCRbeta CDR3 region, genomic DNA was extracted from the sorted cells. TCRbeta CDR3 regions were sequenced using the immunoSEQ Assay. This immuneACCESS table, as held by TCRdb, lists in-frame sequences with V and J called but not all clones. Of the missing ones, under half trace to an unresolved V gene in checked studies; the others have no known cause. This sample holds 35,000 to 40,000 clones; about 89% were observed only once. Of the sample, around 46% falls within the top ten clones. Patients with autoimmune disease history or receiving systemic immunosuppression were excluded from the trial. Peripheral blood for TCR sequencing was collected from all dose cohorts at baseline, on cycle 4 day 1, and on cycle 7 day 1. The samples were taken from a phase I, first-in-human, multicenter, open-label dose-escalation trial of ivuxolimab. Adults with locally advanced or metastatic melanoma, renal cell carcinoma, hepatocellular carcinoma or head and neck squamous cell carcinoma were enrolled in the trial. Before TCR sequencing, CD4+ T cells and CD8+ T cells were sorted from peripheral blood as separate populations.

The source is an adult with an advanced solid tumor such as melanoma, head and neck, liver or kidney cancer. The source was CD4+ or CD8+ T cells sorted from blood, collected in a trial of the OX40 agonist ivuxolimab. This chain is built from TRBV11-1 and TRBJ1-2; TRBD1 is perhaps the D gene, given 5 matching bases. This receptor carries the CDR3 CASSPDPGTPGHYGYTF. The nucleotide sequence reads as follows: TGTGCCAGCAGTCCAGATCCCGGGACCCCGGGGCACTATGGCTACACCTTC.